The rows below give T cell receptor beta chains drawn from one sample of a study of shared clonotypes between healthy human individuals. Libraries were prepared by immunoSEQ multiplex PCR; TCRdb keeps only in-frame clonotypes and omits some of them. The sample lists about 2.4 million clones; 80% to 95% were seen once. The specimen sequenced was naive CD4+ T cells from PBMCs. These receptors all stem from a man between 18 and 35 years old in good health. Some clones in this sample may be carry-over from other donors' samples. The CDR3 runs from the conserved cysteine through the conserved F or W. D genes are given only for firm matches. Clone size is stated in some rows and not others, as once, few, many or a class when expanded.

cdr3_nt: TGCAGCGTTGACTTCAGGGACAGGGGCGACCAGCAGTACTTC
cdr3_aa: CSVDFRDRGDQQYF
clone_size: -
v_call: TRBV29-1
d_call: TRBD1
j_call: TRBJ2-7

cdr3_nt: TGTGCCAGCTCACCACTGGATGAGCAGTTCTTC
cdr3_aa: CASSPLDEQFF
clone_size: few
v_call: TRBV18
d_call: -
j_call: TRBJ2-1

cdr3_nt: TGTGCCAGTAGCCCAGGAAGTGAAGCTTTCTTT
cdr3_aa: CASSPGSEAFF
clone_size: few
v_call: TRBV19
d_call: -
j_call: TRBJ1-1

cdr3_nt: TGTGCCAGCAGCTTGTATGTCAGGGGGCGATTGGATGAAGCTTTCTTT
cdr3_aa: CASSLYVRGRLDEAFF
clone_size: -
v_call: TRBV5-6
d_call: TRBD1
j_call: TRBJ1-1

cdr3_nt: TGTGCCAGCAGACTAGAGAACACCGGGGAGCTGTTTTTT
cdr3_aa: CASRLENTGELFF
clone_size: -
v_call: TRBV28
d_call: -
j_call: TRBJ2-2

cdr3_nt: TGTGCCAGCAGCCCGGGCCCGGGGACAAATAGCACAGATACGCAGTATTTT
cdr3_aa: CASSPGPGTNSTDTQYF
clone_size: -
v_call: TRBV7-7
d_call: -
j_call: TRBJ2-3

cdr3_nt: TGTGCCAGCTCCACAGGGGGTTACAATGAGCAGTTCTTC
cdr3_aa: CASSTGGYNEQFF
clone_size: -
v_call: TRBV7-2
d_call: TRBD1
j_call: TRBJ2-1

cdr3_nt: TGTGCCAGCAGCCTGACAGGGGTAGCCTACGAGCAGTACTTC
cdr3_aa: CASSLTGVAYEQYF
clone_size: -
v_call: TRBV7-2
d_call: TRBD1
j_call: TRBJ2-7

cdr3_nt: TGTGCCAGCAAAGTGGTTGGTTGGTGGCAGCCCCAGCATTTT
cdr3_aa: CASKVVGWWQPQHF
clone_size: -
v_call: TRBV28
d_call: -
j_call: TRBJ1-5

cdr3_nt: TGTGCCAGCAGCTTGTACGCGGGTTGGACTGAAGCTTTCTTT
cdr3_aa: CASSLYAGWTEAFF
clone_size: -
v_call: TRBV5-6
d_call: -
j_call: TRBJ1-1

cdr3_nt: TGCAGCGTTCACTACGGTTCGGAAGCTTTCTTT
cdr3_aa: CSVHYGSEAFF
clone_size: -
v_call: TRBV29-1
d_call: -
j_call: TRBJ1-1

cdr3_nt: TGTGCCAGCAGCTTAGCGGTTCAGGCGAACACTGAAGCTTTCTTT
cdr3_aa: CASSLAVQANTEAFF
clone_size: -
v_call: TRBV11-2
d_call: -
j_call: TRBJ1-1

cdr3_nt: TGTGCCAGCAGCCCCCGGCTGAGCTCCTACAATGAGCAGTTCTTC
cdr3_aa: CASSPRLSSYNEQFF
clone_size: -
v_call: TRBV11-3
d_call: -
j_call: TRBJ2-1

cdr3_nt: TGTGCCAGCAGCTTAGGGGGGCGCGGGCAGCCCCAGCATTTT
cdr3_aa: CASSLGGRGQPQHF
clone_size: -
v_call: TRBV13
d_call: -
j_call: TRBJ1-5

cdr3_nt: TGTGCCAGCAGTCGGGGGGCCCAAACCGGGACATTAGCTTTCTTT
cdr3_aa: CASSRGAQTGTLAFF
clone_size: -
v_call: TRBV2
d_call: -
j_call: TRBJ1-1

cdr3_nt: TGTGCCAGCAGCTATGGTGGGACTAGCGGGCCATCCTACAATGAGCAGTTCTTC
cdr3_aa: CASSYGGTSGPSYNEQFF
clone_size: -
v_call: TRBV7-8
d_call: TRBD2
j_call: TRBJ2-1

cdr3_nt: TGTGCCAGCAGCTTGGACGGGAGGGGCGCAGATACGCAGTATTTT
cdr3_aa: CASSLDGRGADTQYF
clone_size: -
v_call: TRBV7-6
d_call: TRBD2
j_call: TRBJ2-3

cdr3_nt: TGCAGCGCATCAGAGACGGGAAACACCATATATTTT
cdr3_aa: CSASETGNTIYF
clone_size: -
v_call: TRBV29-1
d_call: -
j_call: TRBJ1-3

cdr3_nt: TGTGCCAGCAGCGTAGCGGGGGCAGGGACTGAAGCTTTCTTT
cdr3_aa: CASSVAGAGTEAFF
clone_size: -
v_call: TRBV9
d_call: -
j_call: TRBJ1-1

cdr3_nt: TGTGCCAGCAGACTGGGACAGGGGCGGGCTAGCCGATGGGAGACCCAGTACTTC
cdr3_aa: CASRLGQGRASRWETQYF
clone_size: once
v_call: TRBV28
d_call: TRBD1
j_call: TRBJ2-5

cdr3_nt: TGCAGTGCTAGAGGAAATGAAAAACTGTTTTTT
cdr3_aa: CSARGNEKLFF
clone_size: -
v_call: TRBV20-1
d_call: -
j_call: TRBJ1-4

cdr3_nt: TGCAGTGTAAGCGGCTCCTACGAGCAGTACTTC
cdr3_aa: CSVSGSYEQYF
clone_size: -
v_call: TRBV20-1
d_call: -
j_call: TRBJ2-7

cdr3_nt: TGTGTCAGAAGCTTACCCCACCGGACTAGCGGGAGGGAGCTAGCCAAAAACATTCAGTACTTC
cdr3_aa: CVRSLPHRTSGRELAKNIQYF
clone_size: -
v_call: TRBV7-5
d_call: -
j_call: TRBJ2-4

cdr3_nt: TGTGCCAGCTCACCCGGGACAGGGGGCCCGGGGGCTGAAGCTTTCTTT
cdr3_aa: CASSPGTGGPGAEAFF
clone_size: -
v_call: TRBV18
d_call: TRBD1
j_call: TRBJ1-1

cdr3_nt: TGTGCCAGCAGTGAGTGGGCAGATGGCTACACCTTC
cdr3_aa: CASSEWADGYTF
clone_size: -
v_call: TRBV25-1
d_call: -
j_call: TRBJ1-2

cdr3_nt: TGTGCCAGCAGTTGGGGACAACCCCTGGGGAAACTGTTTTTT
cdr3_aa: CASSWGQPLGKLFF
clone_size: -
v_call: TRBV2
d_call: -
j_call: TRBJ1-4